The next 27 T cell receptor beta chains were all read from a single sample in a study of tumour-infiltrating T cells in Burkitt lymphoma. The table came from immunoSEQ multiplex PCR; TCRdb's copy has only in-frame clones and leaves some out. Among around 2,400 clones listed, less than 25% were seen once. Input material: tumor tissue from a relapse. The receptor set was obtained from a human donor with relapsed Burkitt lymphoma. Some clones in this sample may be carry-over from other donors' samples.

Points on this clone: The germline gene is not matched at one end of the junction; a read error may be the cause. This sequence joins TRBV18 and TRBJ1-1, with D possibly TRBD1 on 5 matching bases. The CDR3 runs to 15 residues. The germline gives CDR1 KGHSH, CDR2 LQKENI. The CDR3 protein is CASSPDARQYTKAFF. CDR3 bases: TGTGCCAGCTCCCCGGACGCGAGACAGTACACTAAAGCTTTCTTT. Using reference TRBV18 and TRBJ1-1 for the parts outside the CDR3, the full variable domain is NAGVMQNPRHLVRRRGQEARLRCSPMKGHSHVYWYRQLPEEGLKFMVYLQKENIIDESGMPKERFSAEFPKEGPSILRIQQVVRGDSAAYFCASSPDARQYTKAFFGQGTRLTVV.

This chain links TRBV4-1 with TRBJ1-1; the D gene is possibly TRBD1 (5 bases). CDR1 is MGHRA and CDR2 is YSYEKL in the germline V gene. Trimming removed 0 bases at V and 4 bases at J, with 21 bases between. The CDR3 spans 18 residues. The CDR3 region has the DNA TGCGCCAGCAGCCAAGAACCACCTGCGGGGGGAGTAGTCACTGAAGCTTTCTTT. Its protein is CASSQEPPAGGVVTEAFF.

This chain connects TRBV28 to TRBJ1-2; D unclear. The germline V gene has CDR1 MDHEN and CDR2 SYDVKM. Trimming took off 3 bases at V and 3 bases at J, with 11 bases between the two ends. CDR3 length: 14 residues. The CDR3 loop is CASSFAGRYYGYTF. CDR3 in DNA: TGTGCCAGCAGTTTCGCCGGGAGATACTATGGCTACACCTTC.

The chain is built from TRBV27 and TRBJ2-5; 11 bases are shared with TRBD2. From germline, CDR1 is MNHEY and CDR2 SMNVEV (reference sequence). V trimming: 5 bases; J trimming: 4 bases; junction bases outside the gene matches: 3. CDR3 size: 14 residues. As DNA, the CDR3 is TGTGCCAGCAGTCCCGGACTAGCGGGAGAGACCCAGTACTTC. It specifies CASSPGLAGETQYF.

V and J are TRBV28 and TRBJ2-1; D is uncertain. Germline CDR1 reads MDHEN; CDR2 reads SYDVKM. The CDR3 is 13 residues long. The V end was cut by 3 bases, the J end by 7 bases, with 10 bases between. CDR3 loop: CASSFSARNEQFF. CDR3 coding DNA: TGTGCCAGCAGTTTCTCCGCGCGGAATGAGCAGTTCTTC.

The CDR3 nucleotides are TGTGCCAGTAGTATCGGGGCTACTGAAGCTTTCTTT. Translating gives CASSIGATEAFF. This sequence joins TRBV19 and TRBJ1-1; tentatively, D is TRBD1 (5 bases). Trimming cost V 3 bases and J 5 bases, with 7 bases left between them. CDR1 and CDR2 (germline): LNHDA, SQIVND (reference sequence). The CDR3 runs 12 residues.

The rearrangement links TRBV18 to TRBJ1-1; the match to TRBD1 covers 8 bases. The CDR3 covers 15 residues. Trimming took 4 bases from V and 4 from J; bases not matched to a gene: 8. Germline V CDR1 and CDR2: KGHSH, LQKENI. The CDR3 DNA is TGTGCCAGCTCACTTAAGACAGGGGAGGGCACTGAAGCTTTCTTT. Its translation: CASSLKTGEGTEAFF.

The chain's CDR3 is CASSKDVDMYGYTF. The CDR3, as DNA: TGTGCCAGCAGTAAAGACGTCGACATGTATGGCTACACCTTC. This chain uses TRBV2 with TRBJ1-2; D is ambiguous. The ends were cut back, 5 bases at V and 5 bases at J, with 15 bases in the middle. CDR1 is SNHLY and CDR2 is FYNNEI in the germline V gene. This CDR3 contains 14 residues.

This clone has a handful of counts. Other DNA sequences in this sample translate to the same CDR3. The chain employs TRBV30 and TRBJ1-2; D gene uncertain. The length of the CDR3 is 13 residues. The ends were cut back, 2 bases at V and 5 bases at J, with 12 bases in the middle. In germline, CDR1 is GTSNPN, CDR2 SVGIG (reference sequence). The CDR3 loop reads CAWSTAVGYGYTF. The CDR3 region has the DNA TGTGCCTGGAGTACGGCCGTGGGTTATGGCTACACCTTC.

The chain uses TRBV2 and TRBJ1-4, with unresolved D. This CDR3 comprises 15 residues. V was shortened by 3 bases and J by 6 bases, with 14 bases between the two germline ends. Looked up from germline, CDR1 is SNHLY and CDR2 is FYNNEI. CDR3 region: CASSDEAGRDEKLFF. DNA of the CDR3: TGTGCCAGCAGTGATGAGGCAGGTCGGGATGAAAAACTGTTTTTT.

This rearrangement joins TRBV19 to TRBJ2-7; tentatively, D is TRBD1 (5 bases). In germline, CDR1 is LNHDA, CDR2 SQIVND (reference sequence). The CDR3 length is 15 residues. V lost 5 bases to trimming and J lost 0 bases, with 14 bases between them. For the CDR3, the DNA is TGTGCCAGTAGTTCCGACAGTCAGGTCTCCTACGAGCAGTACTTC. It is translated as CASSSDSQVSYEQYF.

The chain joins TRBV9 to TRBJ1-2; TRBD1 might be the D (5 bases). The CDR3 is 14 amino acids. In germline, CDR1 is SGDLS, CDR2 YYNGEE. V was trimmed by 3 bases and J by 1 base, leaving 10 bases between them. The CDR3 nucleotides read TGTGCCAGCAGCGAGTCCAGGGTTAACTATGGCTACACCTTC. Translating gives CASSESRVNYGYTF.

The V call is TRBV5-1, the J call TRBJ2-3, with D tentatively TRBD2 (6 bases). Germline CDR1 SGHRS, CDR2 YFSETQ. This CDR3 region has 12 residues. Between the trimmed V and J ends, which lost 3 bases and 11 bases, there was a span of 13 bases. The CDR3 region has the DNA TGCGCCAGCAGCTCGGGGGAGGTTGGGCAGTATTTT. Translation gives CASSSGEVGQYF.

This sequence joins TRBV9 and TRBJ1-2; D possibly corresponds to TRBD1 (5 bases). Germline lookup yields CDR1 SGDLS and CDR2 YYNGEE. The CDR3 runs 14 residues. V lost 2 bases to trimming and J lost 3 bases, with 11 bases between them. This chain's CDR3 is CASSVGALDYGYTF. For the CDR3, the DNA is TGTGCCAGCAGCGTCGGGGCATTGGACTATGGCTACACCTTC.

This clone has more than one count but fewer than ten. This CDR3 is CASSSSVNTEAFF. As DNA, the CDR3 is TGTGCCAGCAGCTCTTCAGTGAACACTGAAGCTTTCTTT. V and J are TRBV5-4 and TRBJ1-1; D is unresolved. The CDR3 totals 13 residues. CDR1 SGHNT and CDR2 YYREEE come from the germline V gene (reference sequence). Trimming removed 3 bases from V and 0 bases from J, with 6 bases in between.

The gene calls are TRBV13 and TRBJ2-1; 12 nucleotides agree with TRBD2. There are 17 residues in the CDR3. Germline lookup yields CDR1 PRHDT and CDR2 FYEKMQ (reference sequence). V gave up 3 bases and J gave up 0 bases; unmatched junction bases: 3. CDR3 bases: TGTGCCAGCAGCTTTACTAGCGGGGGGAGCTCCTACAATGAGCAGTTCTTC. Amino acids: CASSFTSGGSSYNEQFF.

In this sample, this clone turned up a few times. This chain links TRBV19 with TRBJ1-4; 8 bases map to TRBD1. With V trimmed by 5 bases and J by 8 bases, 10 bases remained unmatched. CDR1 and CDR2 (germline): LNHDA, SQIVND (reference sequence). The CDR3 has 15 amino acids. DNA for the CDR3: TGTGCCAGTAGTGCCCGTCCGGGACAGGCGGAAAAACTGTTTTTT. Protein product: CASSARPGQAEKLFF. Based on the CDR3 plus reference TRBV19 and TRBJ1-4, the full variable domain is DGGITQSPKYLFRKEGQNVTLSCEQNLNHDAMYWYRQDPGQGLRLIYYSQIVNDFQKGDIAEGYSVSREKKESFPLTVTSAQKNPTAFYLCASSARPGQAEKLFFGSGTQLSVL.

The DNA of the CDR3 is TGTGCCAGCAGTGTCTCCGCTAATCAACCCTACGAGCAGTACTTC. This gives the protein CASSVSANQPYEQYF. The J gene is TRBJ2-7, the V gene TRBV6-1; D uncertain. With 4 bases removed from V and 2 bases from J, the gap between germline ends came to 15 bases. CDR1 MNHNS and CDR2 SASEGT come from the germline V gene. The CDR3 spans 15 residues.

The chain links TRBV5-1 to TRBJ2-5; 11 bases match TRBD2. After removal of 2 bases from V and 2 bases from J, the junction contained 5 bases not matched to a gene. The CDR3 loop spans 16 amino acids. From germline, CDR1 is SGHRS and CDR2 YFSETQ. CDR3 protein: CASSLTSGGQQETQYF. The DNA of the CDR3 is TGCGCCAGCAGCTTAACTAGCGGGGGACAACAAGAGACCCAGTACTTC.

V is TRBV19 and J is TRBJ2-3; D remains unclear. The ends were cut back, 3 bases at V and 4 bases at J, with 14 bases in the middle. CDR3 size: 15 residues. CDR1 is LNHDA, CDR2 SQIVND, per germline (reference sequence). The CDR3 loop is CASSIRRPGADTQYF. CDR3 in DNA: TGTGCCAGTAGTATCCGAAGGCCTGGGGCAGATACGCAGTATTTT.

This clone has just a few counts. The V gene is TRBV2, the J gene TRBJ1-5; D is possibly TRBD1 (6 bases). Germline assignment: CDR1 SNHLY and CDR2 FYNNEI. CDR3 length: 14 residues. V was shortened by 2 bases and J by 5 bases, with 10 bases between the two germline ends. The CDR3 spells CASSERGTYQPQHF. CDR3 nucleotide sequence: TGTGCCAGCAGTGAAAGGGGGACATATCAGCCCCAGCATTTT.

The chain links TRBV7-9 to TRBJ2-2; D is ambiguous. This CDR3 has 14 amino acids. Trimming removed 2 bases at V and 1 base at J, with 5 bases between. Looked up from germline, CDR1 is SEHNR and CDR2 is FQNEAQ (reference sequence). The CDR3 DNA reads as TGTGCCAGCAGCTTACAAGGGAACACCGGGGAGCTGTTTTTT. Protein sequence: CASSLQGNTGELFF. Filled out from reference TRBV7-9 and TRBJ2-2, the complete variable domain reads DTGVSQNPRHKITKRGQNVTFRCDPISEHNRLYWYRQTLGQGPEFLTYFQNEAQLEKSRLLSDRFSAERPKGSFSTLEIQRTEQGDSAMYLCASSLQGNTGELFFGEGSRLTVL.

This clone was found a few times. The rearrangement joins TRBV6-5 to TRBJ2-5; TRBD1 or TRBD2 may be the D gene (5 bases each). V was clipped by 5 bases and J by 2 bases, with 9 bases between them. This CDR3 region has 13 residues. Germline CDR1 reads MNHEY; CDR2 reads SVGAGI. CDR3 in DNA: TGTGCCAGCAGTGGGGGTCCTCAAGAGACCCAGTACTTC. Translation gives CASSGGPQETQYF.

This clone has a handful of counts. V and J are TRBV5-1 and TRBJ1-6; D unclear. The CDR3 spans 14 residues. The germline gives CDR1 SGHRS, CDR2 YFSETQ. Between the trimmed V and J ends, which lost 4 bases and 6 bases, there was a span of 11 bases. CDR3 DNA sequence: TGCGCCAGCAGCCCTAGGGTTCGTAATTCACCCCTCCACTTT. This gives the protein CASSPRVRNSPLHF.

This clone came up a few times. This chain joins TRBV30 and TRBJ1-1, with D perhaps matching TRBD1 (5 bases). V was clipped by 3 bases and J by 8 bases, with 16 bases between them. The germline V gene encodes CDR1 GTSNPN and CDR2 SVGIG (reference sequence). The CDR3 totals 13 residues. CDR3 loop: CAWSYSRGNEAFF. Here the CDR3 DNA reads TGTGCCTGGAGCTACAGTAGGGGCAACGAAGCTTTCTTT.

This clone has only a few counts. The DNA for the CDR3 is TGTGCCTGGAGTAAAACGAGACAGGGTAATCAGCCCCAGCATTTT. It translates to CAWSKTRQGNQPQHF. This rearrangement joins TRBV30 to TRBJ1-5; 7 bases line up with TRBD1. The V gene's germline CDR1 is GTSNPN and CDR2 SVGIG (reference sequence). This CDR3 is built from 15 residues. Germline trimming cut 2 bases from V and 4 bases from J; bases unmatched to any gene: 8.

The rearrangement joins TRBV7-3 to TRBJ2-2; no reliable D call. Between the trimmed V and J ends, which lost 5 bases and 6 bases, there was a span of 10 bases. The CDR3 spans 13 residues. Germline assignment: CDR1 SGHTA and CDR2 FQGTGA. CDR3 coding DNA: TGTGCCAGCAGCACCGACGGCCCCGGGGAGCTGTTTTTT. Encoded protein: CASSTDGPGELFF.